This T cell receptor beta chain was obtained from a study of metastatic and nonmetastatic thyroid tumors. Every patient was untreated before thyroid surgery. CDR1 and CDR2 (germline): DFQATT, SNEGSKA (reference sequence). This CDR3 is 13 amino acids long. Deletions cut 6 bases from V and 4 bases from J, with 15 bases between. Through MiXCR, TCRdb re-clonotyped the PCR reads. The repertoire holds around 19,000 clones, under 30% seen once, with approximately 25% in the top ten. This clone was found many times. This receptor was identified in a male donor with papillary thyroid cancer or a benign thyroid nodule (not recorded which). Some clones in this sample may be carry-over from other donors' samples. The specimen was tumor tissue. The chain combines TRBV20-1 with TRBJ1-2, with D possibly matching TRBD1 (5 bases). The CDR3 DNA reads as TGCAGTGCCGGGGTCCCGGGGGGCTATGGCTACACCTTC. It codes for CSAGVPGGYGYTF.